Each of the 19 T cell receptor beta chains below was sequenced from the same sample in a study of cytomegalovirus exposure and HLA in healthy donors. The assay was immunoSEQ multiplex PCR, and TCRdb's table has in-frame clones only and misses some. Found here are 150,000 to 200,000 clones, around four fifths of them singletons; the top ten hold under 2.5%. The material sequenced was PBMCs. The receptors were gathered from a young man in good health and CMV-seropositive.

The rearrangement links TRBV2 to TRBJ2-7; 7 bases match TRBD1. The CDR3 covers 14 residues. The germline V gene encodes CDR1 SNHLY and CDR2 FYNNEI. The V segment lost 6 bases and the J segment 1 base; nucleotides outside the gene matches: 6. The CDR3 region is CASRVRDRSYEQYF. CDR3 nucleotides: TGTGCCAGCAGGGTTAGGGACAGATCCTACGAGCAGTACTTC.

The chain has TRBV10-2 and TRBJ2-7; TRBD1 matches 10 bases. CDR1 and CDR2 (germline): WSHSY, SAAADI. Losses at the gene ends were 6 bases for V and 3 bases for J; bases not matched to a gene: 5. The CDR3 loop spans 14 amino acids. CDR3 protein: CASRVGQGIYEQYF. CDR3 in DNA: TGCGCCAGCAGGGTGGGACAGGGGATCTACGAGCAGTACTTC.

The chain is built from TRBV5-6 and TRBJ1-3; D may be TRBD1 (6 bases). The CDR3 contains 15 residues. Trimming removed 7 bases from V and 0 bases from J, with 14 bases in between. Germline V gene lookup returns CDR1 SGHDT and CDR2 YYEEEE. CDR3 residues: CASLSWGLSGNTIYF. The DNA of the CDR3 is TGTGCCAGCCTAAGTTGGGGGCTCTCTGGAAACACCATATATTTT.

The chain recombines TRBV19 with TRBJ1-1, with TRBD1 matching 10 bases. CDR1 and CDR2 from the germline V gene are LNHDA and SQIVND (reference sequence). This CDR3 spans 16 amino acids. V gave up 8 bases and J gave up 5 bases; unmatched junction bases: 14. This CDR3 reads CASSRQGASGGTEAFF. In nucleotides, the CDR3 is TGTGCCAGTTCGCGACAGGGGGCTTCGGGGGGGACTGAAGCTTTCTTT.

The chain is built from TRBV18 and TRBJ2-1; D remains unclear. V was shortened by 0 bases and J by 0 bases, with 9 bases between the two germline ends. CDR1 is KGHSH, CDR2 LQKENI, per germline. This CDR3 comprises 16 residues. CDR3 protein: CASSPPVSSSYNEQFF. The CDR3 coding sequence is TGTGCCAGCTCACCACCGGTCTCCAGCTCCTACAATGAGCAGTTCTTC.

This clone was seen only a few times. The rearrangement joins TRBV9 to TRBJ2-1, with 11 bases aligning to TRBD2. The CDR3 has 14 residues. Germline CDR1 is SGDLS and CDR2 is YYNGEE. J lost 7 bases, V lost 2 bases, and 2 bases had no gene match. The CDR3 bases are TGTGCCAGCAGCGTGGGACTAGCGGATAATGAGCAGTTCTTC. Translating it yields CASSVGLADNEQFF.

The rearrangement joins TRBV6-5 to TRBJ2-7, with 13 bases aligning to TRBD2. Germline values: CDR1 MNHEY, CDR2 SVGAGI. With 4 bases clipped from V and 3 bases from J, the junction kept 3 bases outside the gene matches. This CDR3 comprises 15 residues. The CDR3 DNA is TGTGCCAGCAGTTTCGGACTAGCGGGGGACTACGAGCAGTACTTC. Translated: CASSFGLAGDYEQYF.

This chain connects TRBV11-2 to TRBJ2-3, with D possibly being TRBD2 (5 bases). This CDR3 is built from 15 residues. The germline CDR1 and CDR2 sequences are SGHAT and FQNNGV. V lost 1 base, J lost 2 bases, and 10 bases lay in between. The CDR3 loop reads CASSLGLTHTDTQYF. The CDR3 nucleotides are TGTGCCAGCAGCTTAGGACTAACCCACACAGATACGCAGTATTTT. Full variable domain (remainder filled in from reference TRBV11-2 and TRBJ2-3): EAGVAQSPRYKIIEKRQSVAFWCNPISGHATLYWYQQILGQGPKLLIQFQNNGVVDDSQLPKDRFSAERLKGVDSTLKIQPAKLEDSAVYLCASSLGLTHTDTQYFGPGTRLTVL.

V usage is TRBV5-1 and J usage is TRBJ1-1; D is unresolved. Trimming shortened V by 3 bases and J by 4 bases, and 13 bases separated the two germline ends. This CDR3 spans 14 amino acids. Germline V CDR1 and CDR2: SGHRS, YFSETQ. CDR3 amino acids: CASSSGVLPTEAFF. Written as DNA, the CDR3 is TGCGCCAGCAGCTCCGGGGTACTTCCCACTGAAGCTTTCTTT.

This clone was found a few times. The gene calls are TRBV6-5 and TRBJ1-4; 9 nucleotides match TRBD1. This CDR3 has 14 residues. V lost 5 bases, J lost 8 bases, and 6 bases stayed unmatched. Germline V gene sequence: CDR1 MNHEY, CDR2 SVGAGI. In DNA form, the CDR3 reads TGTGCCAGCAGTCCGGACAGGGGAAGGGAAAAACTGTTTTTT. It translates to CASSPDRGREKLFF.

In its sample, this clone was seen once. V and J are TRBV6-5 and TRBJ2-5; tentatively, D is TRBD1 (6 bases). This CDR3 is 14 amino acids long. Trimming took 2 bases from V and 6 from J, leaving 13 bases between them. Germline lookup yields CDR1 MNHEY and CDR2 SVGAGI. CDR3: CASSYVQGAQTQYF. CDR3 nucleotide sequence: TGTGCCAGCAGTTACGTACAGGGAGCGCAGACCCAGTACTTC.

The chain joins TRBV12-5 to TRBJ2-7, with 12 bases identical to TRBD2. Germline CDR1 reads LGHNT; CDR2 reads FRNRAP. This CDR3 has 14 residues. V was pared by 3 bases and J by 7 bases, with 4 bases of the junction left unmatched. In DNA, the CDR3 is TGTGCTAGTGGTTTCTCTCTAGCGGGGGGGGAGCAGTACTTC. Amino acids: CASGFSLAGGEQYF.

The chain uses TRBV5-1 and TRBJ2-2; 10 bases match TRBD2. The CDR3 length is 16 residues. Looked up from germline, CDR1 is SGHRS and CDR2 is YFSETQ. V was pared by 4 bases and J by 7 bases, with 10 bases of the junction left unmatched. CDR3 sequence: CASSPRASGGGGELFF. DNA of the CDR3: TGCGCCAGCAGCCCCCGGGCTAGCGGGGGCGGCGGGGAGCTGTTTTTT.

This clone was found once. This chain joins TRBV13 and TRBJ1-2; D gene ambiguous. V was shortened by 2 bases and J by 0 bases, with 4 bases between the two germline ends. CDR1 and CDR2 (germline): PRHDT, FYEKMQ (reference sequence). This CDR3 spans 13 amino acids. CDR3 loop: CASSLFANYGYTF. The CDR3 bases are TGTGCCAGCAGCTTATTCGCTAACTATGGCTACACCTTC.

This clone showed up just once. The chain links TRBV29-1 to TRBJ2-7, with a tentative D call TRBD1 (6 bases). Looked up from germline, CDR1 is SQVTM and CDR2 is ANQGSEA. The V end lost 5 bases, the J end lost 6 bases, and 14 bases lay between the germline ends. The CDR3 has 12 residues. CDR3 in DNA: TGCAGCGTTCGGAACAGGGATAGCGAGCAGTACTTC. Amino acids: CSVRNRDSEQYF.

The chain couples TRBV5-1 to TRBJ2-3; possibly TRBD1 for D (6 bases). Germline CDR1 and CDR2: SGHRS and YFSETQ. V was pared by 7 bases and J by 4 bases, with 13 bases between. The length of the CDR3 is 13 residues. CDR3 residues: CASSRDTPDTQYF. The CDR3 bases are TGCGCCAGCTCCCGGGACACGCCAGATACGCAGTATTTT.

The CDR3 DNA is TGTGCCAGCAGTCCCTGGACAGGGGAGGGAAACACCATATATTTT. Translation: CASSPWTGEGNTIYF. The chain uses TRBV6-1 and TRBJ1-3; 9 bases match TRBD1. CDR1 and CDR2 (germline): MNHNS, SASEGT. Losses at the gene ends were 5 bases for V and 4 bases for J; bases not matched to a gene: 6. The CDR3 runs 15 residues.

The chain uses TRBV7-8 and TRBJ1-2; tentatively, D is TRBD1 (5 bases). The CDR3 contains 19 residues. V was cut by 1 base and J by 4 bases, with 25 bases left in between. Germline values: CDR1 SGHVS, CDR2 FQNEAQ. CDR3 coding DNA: TGTGCCAGCAGCTTAGAGGTCGCAGGGAAAAGGCGTGGCGGCTATGGCTACACCTTC. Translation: CASSLEVAGKRRGGYGYTF.

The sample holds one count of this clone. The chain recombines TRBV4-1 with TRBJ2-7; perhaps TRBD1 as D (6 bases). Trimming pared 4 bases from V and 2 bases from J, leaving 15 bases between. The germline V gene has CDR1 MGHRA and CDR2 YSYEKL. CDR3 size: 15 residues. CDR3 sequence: CASSPRDTRAYEQYF. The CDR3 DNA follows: TGCGCCAGCAGCCCTAGGGACACCCGTGCCTACGAGCAGTACTTC.